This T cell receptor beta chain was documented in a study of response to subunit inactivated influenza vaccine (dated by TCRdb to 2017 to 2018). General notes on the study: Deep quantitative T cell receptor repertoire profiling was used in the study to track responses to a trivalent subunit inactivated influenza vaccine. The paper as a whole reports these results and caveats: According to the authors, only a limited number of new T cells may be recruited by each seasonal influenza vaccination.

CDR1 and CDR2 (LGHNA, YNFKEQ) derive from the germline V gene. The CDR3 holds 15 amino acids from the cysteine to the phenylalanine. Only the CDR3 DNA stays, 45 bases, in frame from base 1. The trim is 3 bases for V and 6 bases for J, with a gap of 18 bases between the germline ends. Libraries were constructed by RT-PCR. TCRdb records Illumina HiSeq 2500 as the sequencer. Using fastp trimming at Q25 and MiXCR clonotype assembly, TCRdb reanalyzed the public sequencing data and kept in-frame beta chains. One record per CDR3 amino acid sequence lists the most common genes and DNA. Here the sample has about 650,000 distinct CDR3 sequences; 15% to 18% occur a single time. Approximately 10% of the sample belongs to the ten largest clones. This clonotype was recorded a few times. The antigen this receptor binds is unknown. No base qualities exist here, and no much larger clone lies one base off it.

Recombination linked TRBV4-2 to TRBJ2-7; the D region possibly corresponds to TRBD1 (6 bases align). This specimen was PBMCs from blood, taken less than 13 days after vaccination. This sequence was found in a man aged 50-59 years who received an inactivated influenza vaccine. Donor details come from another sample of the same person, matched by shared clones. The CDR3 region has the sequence CASSHSLPGVGEQYF. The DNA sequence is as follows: TGTGCCAGCAGCCACAGCCTCCCAGGGGTTGGCGAGCAGTACTTC.